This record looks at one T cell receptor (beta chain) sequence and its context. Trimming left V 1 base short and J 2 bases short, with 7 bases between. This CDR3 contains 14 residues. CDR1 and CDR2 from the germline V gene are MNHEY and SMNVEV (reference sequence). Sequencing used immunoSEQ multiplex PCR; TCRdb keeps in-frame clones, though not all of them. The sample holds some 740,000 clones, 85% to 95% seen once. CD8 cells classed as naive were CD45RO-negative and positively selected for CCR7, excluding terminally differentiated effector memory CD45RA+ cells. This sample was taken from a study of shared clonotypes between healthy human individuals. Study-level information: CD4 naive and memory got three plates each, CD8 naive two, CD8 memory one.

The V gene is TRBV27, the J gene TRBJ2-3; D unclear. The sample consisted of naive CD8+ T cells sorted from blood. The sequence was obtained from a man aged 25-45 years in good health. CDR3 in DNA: TGTGCCAGCAGTTTATGGGCGAACACAGATACGCAGTATTTT. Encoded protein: CASSLWANTDTQYF.